The sequence of this T cell receptor beta chain was determined in a study of T cell repertoires in cytomegalovirus infection. This clonotype appeared many times. Its antigen is unknown. Study results and limitations: HLA-C-restricted, CMV-specific TCR beta clonotypes were dominant ex vivo. Identification of carriers of CMV plus the relevant HLA was achieved through cumulative public TCR beta family frequency.

TCRdb re-called the reads through MiXCR, storing one row per CDR3 protein. The data show 250,000 to 300,000 distinct CDR3 sequences, with about 26% seen just once and over 11% held by the top ten. Germline loops: CDR1 SGHVS, CDR2 FQNEAQ. V was shortened by 5 bases and J by 4 bases, with 14 bases between the two germline ends. The length of the CDR3 is 14 residues. J is TRBJ1-2 and V is TRBV7-8, with D possibly being TRBD1 (5 bases). The specimen was PBMCs. The clonotype was recovered from a human donor in good health (CMV status not recorded). Some clones in this sample may be carry-over from other donors' samples. CDR3 DNA: TGTGCCAGCAGCCCCAGGGTGGACCGCTATGGCTACACCTTC. Protein: CASSPRVDRYGYTF. The full variable domain, in which reference TRBV7-8 and TRBJ1-2 provide the parts outside the CDR3, is GAGVSQSPRYKVAKRGQDVALRCDPISGHVSLFWYQQALGQGPEFLTYFQNEAQLDKSGLPSDRFFAERPEGSVSTLKIQRTQQEDSAVYLCASSPRVDRYGYTFGSGTRLTVV.